This TCR beta chain was sequenced for a study of T cells after yellow fever vaccination. This clonotype was detected only a few times. The junction had 6 bases not matched to a gene; V was cut back by 2 bases and J by 2 bases. Germline V CDR1 and CDR2: LGHNA, YSLEER. The CDR3 totals 17 residues. TCRdb fed the 5' RACE reads into MiXCR, producing one record per CDR3 protein. The data contain 180,000 or so distinct CDR3 sequences, roughly 9.6% of them singletons. Source: CD8+ T cells sorted from PBMCs, taken 15 days after the yellow fever booster vaccination. The sequence derives from a man in his late teens or twenties who received the YFV17D yellow fever vaccine. The gene calls are TRBV4-3 and TRBJ2-3; TRBD2 matches 11 bases. The DNA of the CDR3 is TGCGCCAGCAGCCAATCCCCTAGCGGGGGGTTCACAGATACGCAGTATTTT. Translating gives CASSQSPSGGFTDTQYF.